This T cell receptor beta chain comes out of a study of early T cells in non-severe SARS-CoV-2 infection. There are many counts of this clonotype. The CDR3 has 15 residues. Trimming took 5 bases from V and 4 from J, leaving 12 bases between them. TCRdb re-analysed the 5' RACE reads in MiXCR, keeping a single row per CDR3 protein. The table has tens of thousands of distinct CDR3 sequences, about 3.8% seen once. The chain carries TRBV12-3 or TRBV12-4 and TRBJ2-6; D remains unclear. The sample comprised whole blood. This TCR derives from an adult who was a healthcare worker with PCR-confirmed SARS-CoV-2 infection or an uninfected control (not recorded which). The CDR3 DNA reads TGTGCCAGCAGTCCCCCGGCAGCAGGGGCCAACGTCCTGACTTTC. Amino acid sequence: CASSPPAAGANVLTF.